Described below is a single T cell receptor (beta chain) sequence and its context. Its matching antigen is unknown. This entry belongs to a study of graft-versus-host responses after intestinal transplantation. Study details: Every recipient underwent anti-thymocyte globulin induction, then tacrolimus and steroids for 3 to 4 years.

Generated by immunoSEQ multiplex PCR, the TCRdb table keeps only in-frame clones and is missing some. The table records about 97,000 clones, 91% of them present only once. CDR1 and CDR2 (germline): MDHEN, SYDVKM. V lost 7 bases and J lost 5; bases outside the gene matches: 18. This CDR3 contains 17 residues. Whole-study results and caveats: There were GvH clones found in recipient marrow, and some of them appeared first in ileum or blood.

The input for sequencing was unstimulated CD4+ T cells sorted from spleen or lymph node cells, taken before transplant. The sequence derives from a human donor who was the organ donor for an intestinal transplant. The chain uses TRBV28 and TRBJ1-2; 8 nucleotides match TRBD1. The CDR3: CASTRQGADRPHYGYTF. The DNA for the CDR3 is TGTGCCAGCACCCGGCAGGGGGCGGATCGACCCCATTATGGCTACACCTTC.